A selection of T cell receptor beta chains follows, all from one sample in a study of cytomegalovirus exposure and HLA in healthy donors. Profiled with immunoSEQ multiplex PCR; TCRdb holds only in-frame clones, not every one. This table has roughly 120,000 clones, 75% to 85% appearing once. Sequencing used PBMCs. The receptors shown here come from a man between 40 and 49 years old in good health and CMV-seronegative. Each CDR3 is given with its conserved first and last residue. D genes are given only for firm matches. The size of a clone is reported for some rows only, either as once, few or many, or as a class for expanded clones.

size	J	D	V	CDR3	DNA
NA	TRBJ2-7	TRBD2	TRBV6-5	CASSYSLAGTYEQYF	TGTGCCAGCAGTTACTCGCTAGCGGGTACCTACGAGCAGTACTTC
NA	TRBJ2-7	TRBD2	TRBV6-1	CASSATSGVPSTYEQYF	TGTGCCAGCAGTGCGACTAGCGGGGTTCCCAGCACCTACGAGCAGTACTTC
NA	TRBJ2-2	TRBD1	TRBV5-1	CASSFGTGVWTGELFF	TGCGCCAGCAGCTTCGGGACAGGGGTTTGGACCGGGGAGCTGTTTTTT
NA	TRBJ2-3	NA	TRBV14	CASSQDYATDTQYF	TGTGCCAGCAGCCAGGACTACGCCACAGATACGCAGTATTTT
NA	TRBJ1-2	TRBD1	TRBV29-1	CSVEHPGQGYGYTF	TGCAGCGTTGAGCATCCGGGACAGGGGTATGGCTACACCTTC
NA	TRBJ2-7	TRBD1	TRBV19	CASSVRQGAPTEQYF	TGTGCCAGTAGTGTGCGACAGGGAGCACCGACCGAGCAGTACTTC
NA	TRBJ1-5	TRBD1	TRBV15	CATSGQGGSNQPQHF	TGTGCCACCAGCGGACAGGGCGGGAGCAATCAGCCCCAGCATTTT
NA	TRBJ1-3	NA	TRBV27	CASSLSAGDTISGNTIYF	TGTGCCAGCAGTTTATCGGCAGGGGATACGATTTCTGGAAACACCATATATTTT
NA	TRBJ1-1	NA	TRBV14	CASSQEGGLLNTEAFF	TGTGCCAGCAGCCAAGAGGGGGGACTCCTGAACACTGAAGCTTTCTTT
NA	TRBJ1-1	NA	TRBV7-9	CASSQEGAEAFF	TGTGCCAGCAGCCAGGAAGGGGCTGAAGCTTTCTTT
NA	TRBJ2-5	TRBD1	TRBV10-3	CAIRRTGGLGTQYF	TGTGCCATCAGGCGGACAGGGGGTTTAGGGACCCAGTACTTC
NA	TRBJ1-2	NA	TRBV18	CASRTGIGYGYTF	TGTGCCAGCCGAACAGGTATCGGCTATGGCTACACCTTC
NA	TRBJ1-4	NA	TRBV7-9	CASSSSGGGEKLFF	TGTGCCAGCAGCTCGAGCGGGGGTGGTGAAAAACTGTTTTTT
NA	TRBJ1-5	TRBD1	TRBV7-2	CASSLIGQVNQPQHF	TGTGCCAGCAGCTTAATTGGACAGGTCAATCAGCCCCAGCATTTT
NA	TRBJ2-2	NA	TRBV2	CASSGGTANTGELFF	TGTGCCAGCAGTGGAGGCACCGCGAACACCGGGGAGCTGTTTTTT
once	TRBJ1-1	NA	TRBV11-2	CASIQAGVYGEAFF	TGTGCCAGCATCCAGGCAGGGGTCTACGGAGAAGCTTTCTTT
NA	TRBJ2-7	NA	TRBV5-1	CASSLVEGFEQYF	TGCGCCAGCAGCTTGGTCGAGGGATTCGAGCAGTACTTC
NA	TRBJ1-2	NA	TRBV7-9	CASSLEGANYGYTF	TGTGCCAGCAGCTTAGAAGGGGCCAACTATGGCTACACCTTC
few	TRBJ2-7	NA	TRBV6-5	CASSVNSYEQYF	TGTGCCAGCAGTGTTAACTCCTACGAGCAGTACTTC
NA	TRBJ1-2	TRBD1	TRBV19	CASSTETGGGSYGYTF	TGTGCCAGTAGTACGGAGACAGGGGGAGGGAGCTATGGCTACACCTTC
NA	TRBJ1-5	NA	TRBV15	CATSRDLAGGQPQHF	TGTGCCACCAGCAGAGATCTGGCGGGAGGGCAGCCCCAGCATTTT
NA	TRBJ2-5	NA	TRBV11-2	CASSPRVPGETQYF	TGTGCCAGCAGCCCCAGGGTCCCCGGCGAGACCCAGTACTTC
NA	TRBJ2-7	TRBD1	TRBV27	CASSLSLDRGSYEQYF	TGTGCCAGCAGTTTATCGCTAGACAGGGGTTCCTACGAGCAGTACTTC
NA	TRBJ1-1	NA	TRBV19	CASTLGGFGTEAFF	TGTGCCAGTACCCTGGGGGGGTTCGGGACTGAAGCTTTCTTT
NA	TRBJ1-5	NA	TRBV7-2	CASSFSDQPQHF	TGTGCCAGCAGCTTTAGTGATCAGCCCCAGCATTTT
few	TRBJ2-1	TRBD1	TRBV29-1	CSVQQGYNEQFF	TGCAGCGTGCAACAGGGGTACAATGAGCAGTTCTTC
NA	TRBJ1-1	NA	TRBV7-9	CASSTTQGNTEAFF	TGTGCCAGCAGCACCACCCAGGGGAACACTGAAGCTTTCTTT
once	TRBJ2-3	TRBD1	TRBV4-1	CASSQRQGPDTQYF	TGCGCCAGCAGCCAGAGACAGGGCCCAGATACGCAGTATTTT
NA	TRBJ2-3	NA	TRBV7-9	CSSSLSTQYF	TGTTCCAGCAGCCTTAGTACGCAGTATTTT
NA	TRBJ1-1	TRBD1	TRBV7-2	CASSGRDSDFSEAFF	TGTGCCAGCAGCGGCCGGGACAGTGATTTTTCTGAAGCTTTCTTT
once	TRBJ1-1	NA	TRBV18	CASSPEMNTEAFF	TGTGCCAGCTCACCGGAGATGAACACTGAAGCTTTCTTT
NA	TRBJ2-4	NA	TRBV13	CASSLWPVVQAKNSQYF	TGTGCCAGCAGCTTATGGCCGGTCGTTCAAGCCAAAAACAGTCAGTACTTC
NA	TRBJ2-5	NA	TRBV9	CASSVAGEETQYF	TGTGCCAGCAGCGTAGCAGGGGAAGAGACCCAGTACTTC
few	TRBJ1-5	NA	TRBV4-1	CASSHSGSAGGLNQPQHF	TGCGCCAGCAGCCATTCCGGGTCAGCGGGCGGACTGAATCAGCCCCAGCATTTT
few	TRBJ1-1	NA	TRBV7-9	CASSSTPGRVSNTEAFF	TGTGCCAGCAGCTCTACCCCTGGGAGGGTTTCGAACACTGAAGCTTTCTTT
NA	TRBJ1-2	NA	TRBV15	CATSRGDGYTF	TGTGCCACCAGCAGAGGAGATGGCTACACCTTC